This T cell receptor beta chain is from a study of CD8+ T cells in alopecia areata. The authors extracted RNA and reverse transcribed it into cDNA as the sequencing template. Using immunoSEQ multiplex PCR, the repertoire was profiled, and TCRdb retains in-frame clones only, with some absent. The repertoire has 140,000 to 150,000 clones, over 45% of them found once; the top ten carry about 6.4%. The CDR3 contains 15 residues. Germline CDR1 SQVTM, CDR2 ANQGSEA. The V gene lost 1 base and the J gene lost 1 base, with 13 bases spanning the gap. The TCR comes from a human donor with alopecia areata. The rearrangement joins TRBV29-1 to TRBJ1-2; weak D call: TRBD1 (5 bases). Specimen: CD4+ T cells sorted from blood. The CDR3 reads CSVEGRRVDNYGYTF. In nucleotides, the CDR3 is TGCAGCGTTGAAGGTCGCAGGGTCGATAACTATGGCTACACCTTC.